The 8 T cell receptor beta chains listed next were all sequenced from one sample in a study of post-analysis software for immune sequencing data. Findings and limits, study-wide: About 5 TRBV segments occurring more often in patients than controls included TRBV5-6, TRBV5-1 and TRBV20-1.

No antigen is known for these receptors. Sequencing libraries made from TCR beta cDNA carried unique molecular identifiers. TCRdb recomputed calls from the PCR reads with MiXCR, one row per CDR3 protein. Of around 250,000 distinct CDR3 sequences listed, approximately 34% were seen once; the top ten hold more than 4%. Sequences were obtained from blood. The receptors come from a girl aged 10-17 years with multiple sclerosis.

A note on this clonotype: A much larger clone is a single base away; this may be a read error. The V and J genes are TRBV20-1 and TRBJ1-2; 7 bases map to TRBD1. The CDR3 has 15 amino acids. Losses at the gene ends were 2 bases for V and 0 bases for J; bases not matched to a gene: 6. Germline CDR1 reads DFQATT; CDR2 reads SNEGSKA (reference sequence). The CDR3, as DNA: TGCAGTGCTAGAAAGGGACAGAGCGCTAACTATGGCTACACCTTC. Its translation: CSARKGQSANYGYTF.

This clonotype has just one count. The chain joins TRBV7-3 to TRBJ1-2; 7 nucleotides agree with TRBD1. Germline loops: CDR1 SGHTA, CDR2 FQGTGA. The ends lost 4 bases at V and 11 bases at J; junction bases unmatched: 16. CDR3 length: 15 residues. CDR3 protein: CASSSSPGGDRGYTF. As DNA, the CDR3 is TGTGCCAGCAGCTCGAGCCCAGGGGGGGACCGGGGGTACACCTTC.

The table lists this clonotype with many counts. The chain joins TRBV20-1 to TRBJ2-6; TRBD1 matches at 7 bases. This CDR3 region has 14 residues. After removal of 5 bases from V and 3 bases from J, the junction contained 4 bases not matched to a gene. Germline V lookup: CDR1 DFQATT, CDR2 SNEGSKA (reference sequence). CDR3 residues: CSARAGGGANVLTF. In DNA form, the CDR3 reads TGCAGTGCTCGGGCAGGGGGTGGGGCCAACGTCCTGACTTTC.

This clonotype was recorded at least ten times. The rearrangement uses TRBV7-2 and TRBJ1-4, with a weak D call TRBD1 (5 bases). V was trimmed by 4 bases and J by 5 bases, leaving 14 bases between them. The CDR3 contains 15 residues. The germline gives CDR1 SGHTA, CDR2 FQGNSA. The CDR3 nucleotides are TGTGCCAGCAGCTCGGGGACGAAACGGAATGAAAAACTGTTTTTT. It codes for CASSSGTKRNEKLFF. The full variable domain, completed using reference TRBV7-2 and TRBJ1-4, is GAGVSQSPSNKVTEKGKDVELRCDPISGHTALYWYRQSLGQGLEFLIYFQGNSAPDKSGLPSDRFSAERTGGSVSTLTIQRTQQEDSAVYLCASSSGTKRNEKLFFGSGTQLSVL.

This chain links TRBV20-1 with TRBJ2-1; 9 bases match TRBD1. CDR1 and CDR2 (germline): DFQATT, SNEGSKA (reference sequence). The CDR3 spans 14 residues. V lost 3 bases to trimming and J lost 4 bases; unmatched junction nucleotides: 4. In nucleotides, the CDR3 is TGCAGTGCTAGGGGGACAGGGCGATACAATGAGCAGTTCTTC. Protein: CSARGTGRYNEQFF.

Notes on this clonotype: Given a much more abundant clone one base away, this may be a read error. The rearrangement links TRBV6-5 to TRBJ2-1; 13 bases align to TRBD2. The DNA matches TRBJ2-7 better at its end, which makes the J call doubtful. The CDR3 has 18 amino acids. Germline values: CDR1 MNHEY, CDR2 SVGAGI. CDR3 coding DNA: TGTGCCAGCAGTTACGGGACTAGCGGGATGTCCTCCTACAATGAGCAGTACTTC. Translation: CASSYGTSGMSSYNEQYF.

A single count supports this clonotype. The chain combines TRBV10-3 with TRBJ2-1, with TRBD2 matching 14 bases. Germline CDR1 ENHRY, CDR2 SYGVKD. The V and J ends lost 10 bases and 8 bases, in that order; junction bases with no gene match: 7. This CDR3 spans 14 amino acids. CDR3 region: CASTGTSGSHEQFF. The DNA of the CDR3 is TGTGCCAGCACCGGGACTAGCGGGAGTCATGAGCAGTTCTTC.

Turning to this clonotype: One base away lies a much larger clone, so this may be a sequencing read error. The J gene is TRBJ2-5, the V gene TRBV19, with 8 bases aligning to TRBD2. The germline V gene encodes CDR1 LNHDA and CDR2 SQIVND (reference sequence). This CDR3 comprises 15 residues. The CDR3 DNA is TGTACCAGTAGTGCCCCGGGGCGGGGGGAAGAGACCCAGTACTTC. Translated: CTSSAPGRGEETQYF. The full variable domain, with the rest looked up from reference TRBV19 and TRBJ2-5, is DGGITQSPKYLFRKEGQNVTLSCEQNLNHDAMYWYRQDPGQGLRLIYYSQIVNDFQKGDIAEGYSVSREKKESFPLTVTSAQKNPTAFYLCTSSAPGRGEETQYFGPGTRLLVL.